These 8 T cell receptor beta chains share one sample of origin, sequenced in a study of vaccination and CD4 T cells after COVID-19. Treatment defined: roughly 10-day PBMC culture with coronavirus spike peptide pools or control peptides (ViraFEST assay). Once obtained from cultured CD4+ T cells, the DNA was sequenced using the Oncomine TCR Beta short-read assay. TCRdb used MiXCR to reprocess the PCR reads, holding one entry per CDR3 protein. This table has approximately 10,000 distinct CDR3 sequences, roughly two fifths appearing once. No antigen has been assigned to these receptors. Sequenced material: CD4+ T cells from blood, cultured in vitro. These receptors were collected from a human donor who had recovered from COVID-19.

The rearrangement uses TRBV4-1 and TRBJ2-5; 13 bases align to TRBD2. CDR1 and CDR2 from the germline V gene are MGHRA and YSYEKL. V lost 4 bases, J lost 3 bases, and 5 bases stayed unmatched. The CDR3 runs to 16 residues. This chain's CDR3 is CASSPMGLAGKETQYF. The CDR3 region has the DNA TGCGCCAGCAGCCCGATGGGACTAGCGGGGAAAGAGACCCAGTACTTC.

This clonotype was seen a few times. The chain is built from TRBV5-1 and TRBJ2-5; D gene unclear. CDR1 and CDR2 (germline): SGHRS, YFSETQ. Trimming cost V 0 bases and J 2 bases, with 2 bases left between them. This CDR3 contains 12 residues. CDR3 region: CASSLGQETQYF. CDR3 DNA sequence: TGCGCCAGCAGCTTGGGTCAAGAGACCCAGTACTTC.

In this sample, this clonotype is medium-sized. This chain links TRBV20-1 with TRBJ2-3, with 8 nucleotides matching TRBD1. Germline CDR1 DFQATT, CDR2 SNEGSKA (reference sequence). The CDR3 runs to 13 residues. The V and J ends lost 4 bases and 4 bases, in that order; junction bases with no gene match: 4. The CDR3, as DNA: TGCAGTGCTAAAGGACAGGGCCCAGATACGCAGTATTTT. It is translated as CSAKGQGPDTQYF.

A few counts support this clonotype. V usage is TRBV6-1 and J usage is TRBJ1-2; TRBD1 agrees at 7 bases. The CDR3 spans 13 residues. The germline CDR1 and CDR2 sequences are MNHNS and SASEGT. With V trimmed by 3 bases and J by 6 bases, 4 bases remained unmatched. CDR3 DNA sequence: TGTGCCAGCAGTGAGACAGGGAGGGATGGCTACACCTTC. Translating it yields CASSETGRDGYTF.

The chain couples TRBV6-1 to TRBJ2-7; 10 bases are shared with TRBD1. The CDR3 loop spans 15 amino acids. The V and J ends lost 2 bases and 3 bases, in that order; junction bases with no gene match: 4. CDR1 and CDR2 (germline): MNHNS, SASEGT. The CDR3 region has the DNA TGTGCCAGCAGTGAACCAGGGGACAGGGGCTACGAGCAGTACTTC. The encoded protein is CASSEPGDRGYEQYF.

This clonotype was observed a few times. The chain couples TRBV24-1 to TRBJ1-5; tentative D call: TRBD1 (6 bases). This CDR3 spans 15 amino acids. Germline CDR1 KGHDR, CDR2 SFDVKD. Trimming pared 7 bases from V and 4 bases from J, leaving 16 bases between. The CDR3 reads CATRASGGGNQPQHF. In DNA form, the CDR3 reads TGTGCCACCAGGGCCTCGGGAGGGGGTAATCAGCCCCAGCATTTT.

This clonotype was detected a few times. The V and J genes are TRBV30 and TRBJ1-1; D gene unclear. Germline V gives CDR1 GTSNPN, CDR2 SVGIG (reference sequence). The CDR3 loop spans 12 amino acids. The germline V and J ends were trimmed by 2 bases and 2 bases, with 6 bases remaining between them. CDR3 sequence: CAWSYSNTEAFF. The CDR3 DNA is TGTGCCTGGAGTTACAGCAACACTGAAGCTTTCTTT. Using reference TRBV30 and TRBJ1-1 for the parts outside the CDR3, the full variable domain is SQTIHQWPATLVQPVGSPLSLECTVEGTSNPNLYWYRQAAGRGLQLLFYSVGIGQISSEVPQNLSASRPQDRQFILSSKKLLLSDSGFYLCAWSYSNTEAFFGQGTRLTVV.

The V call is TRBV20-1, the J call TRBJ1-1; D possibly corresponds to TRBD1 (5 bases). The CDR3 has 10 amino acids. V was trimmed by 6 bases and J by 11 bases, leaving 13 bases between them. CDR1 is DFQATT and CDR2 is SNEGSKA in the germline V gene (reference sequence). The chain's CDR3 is CSAGDGSAFF. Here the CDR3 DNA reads TGCAGTGCCGGGGACGGGTCGGCTTTCTTT.